Presented here are 18 T cell receptor beta chains from one specimen sequenced in a study of blood T cell repertoires in COVID-19. The data were produced by immunoSEQ multiplex PCR, yet TCRdb's version contains in-frame clones alone and is incomplete. The table lists 65,000 to 70,000 clones, 65% to 90% of them singletons. Source material: peripheral blood. These receptors originate from an elderly man with acute or convalescent COVID-19.

The rearrangement joins TRBV27 to TRBJ1-2, with D possibly matching TRBD1 (6 bases). Trimming cost V 5 bases and J 5 bases, with 18 bases left between them. Germline loops: CDR1 MNHEY, CDR2 SMNVEV (reference sequence). The CDR3 runs 15 residues. The CDR3 DNA is TGTGCCAGCAGTCTCTCCCCAAGGACAGATTATGGCTACACCTTC. Residues: CASSLSPRTDYGYTF.

The V gene is TRBV6-1, the J gene TRBJ1-4, with 11 bases matching TRBD1. V lost 2 bases, J lost 12 bases, and 8 bases stayed unmatched. The CDR3 is 15 amino acids. Per germline, CDR1 MNHNS and CDR2 SASEGT. The CDR3 region has the DNA TGTGCCAGCAGTGAACGGGGGACAGGGGGTAGAGAACTGTTTTTT. This gives the protein CASSERGTGGRELFF.

The rearrangement joins TRBV18 to TRBJ2-6, with TRBD1 matching over 7 bases. This CDR3 contains 18 residues. Germline trimming cut 3 bases from V and 0 bases from J; bases unmatched to any gene: 8. CDR1 and CDR2 (germline): KGHSH, LQKENI. In DNA, the CDR3 is TGTGCCAGCTCACCCCGAGACAGGGAAGACTCTGGGGCCAACGTCCTGACTTTC. Protein: CASSPRDREDSGANVLTF.

The chain couples TRBV20-1 to TRBJ1-2, with TRBD1 as a possible D gene (5 bases). V was cut by 5 bases and J by 3 bases, with 7 bases left in between. The germline V gene has CDR1 DFQATT and CDR2 SNEGSKA (reference sequence). This CDR3 has 11 residues. This CDR3 is CSASGYYGYTF. The CDR3 coding sequence is TGCAGTGCTTCAGGGTACTATGGCTACACCTTC.

This clone was seen just once. The chain links TRBV5-1 to TRBJ2-1; D remains unclear. The V end lost 0 bases, the J end lost 2 bases, and 9 bases lay between the germline ends. CDR1 and CDR2 from the germline V gene are SGHRS and YFSETQ. CDR3 size: 15 residues. DNA of the CDR3: TGCGCCAGCAGCTTGGGCGGAAACACCTACAATGAGCAGTTCTTC. Translating it yields CASSLGGNTYNEQFF.

J is TRBJ2-3 and V is TRBV4-3; TRBD2 is a possible D gene (7 bases). Germline loops: CDR1 LGHNA, CDR2 YSLEER. The V and J ends lost 0 bases and 3 bases respectively, with 13 bases between them. The CDR3 is 16 amino acids. CDR3 region: CASSQELGGRTDTQYF. CDR3 in DNA: TGCGCCAGCAGCCAAGAACTGGGGGGGCGGACAGATACGCAGTATTTT.

The V and J genes are TRBV11-2 and TRBJ1-1, with D perhaps TRBD1 (5 bases). The CDR3 extends over 15 amino acids. Germline assignment: CDR1 SGHAT and CDR2 FQNNGV. Trimming left V 5 bases short and J 0 bases short, with 13 bases between. The DNA of the CDR3 is TGTGCCAGCAGCCCCAACAGGAATTTGAACACTGAAGCTTTCTTT. Translating it yields CASSPNRNLNTEAFF.

The V call is TRBV28, the J call TRBJ1-2; TRBD1 agrees at 7 bases. CDR1 and CDR2 (germline): MDHEN, SYDVKM. Losses at the gene ends were 4 bases for V and 5 bases for J; bases not matched to a gene: 7. This CDR3 is 14 amino acids long. CDR3 DNA: TGTGCCAGCAGTTCCGCGGGCAGGGGGTATGGCTACACCTTC. It encodes CASSSAGRGYGYTF.

This chain uses TRBV2 with TRBJ1-2; D ambiguous. The CDR3 has 13 amino acids. Per the germline V gene, CDR1 is SNHLY and CDR2 is FYNNEI. Trimming cost V 2 bases and J 8 bases, with 12 bases left between them. The CDR3 coding sequence is TGTGCCAGCAGTGAATCCGTAGCGAAGGGCTACACCTTC. It is translated as CASSESVAKGYTF.

The chain couples TRBV7-2 to TRBJ1-2; perhaps TRBD1 as D (5 bases). CDR3 length: 14 amino acids. Trimming shortened V by 5 bases and J by 4 bases, and 14 bases separated the two germline ends. CDR1 is SGHTA and CDR2 is FQGNSA in the germline V gene. The CDR3 sequence: CASSSRQSFYGYTF. As DNA, the CDR3 is TGTGCCAGCAGCAGTCGACAGTCCTTCTATGGCTACACCTTC.

The chain recombines TRBV30 with TRBJ1-2, with D uncertain. V gave up 0 bases and J gave up 3 bases, with 8 bases separating them. This CDR3 spans 13 amino acids. Germline V gene lookup returns CDR1 GTSNPN and CDR2 SVGIG (reference sequence). The CDR3 is CAWSVLTDYGYTF. In nucleotides, the CDR3 is TGTGCCTGGAGTGTACTAACGGACTATGGCTACACCTTC.

V usage is TRBV5-6 and J usage is TRBJ1-1; 9 bases are a match to TRBD1. After removal of 4 bases from V and 3 bases from J, the junction contained 4 bases not matched to a gene. Germline V gene data show CDR1 as SGHDT and CDR2 as YYEEEE. CDR3 length equals 14 residues. The CDR3, as DNA: TGTGCCAGCAGCCCCACAGGGGGCTACACTGAAGCTTTCTTT. Translating it yields CASSPTGGYTEAFF. The whole variable domain, remainder taken from reference TRBV5-6 and TRBJ1-1, is DAGVTQSPTHLIKTRGQQVTLRCSPKSGHDTVSWYQQALGQGPQFIFQYYEEEERQRGNFPDRFSGHQFPNYSSELNVNALLLGDSALYLCASSPTGGYTEAFFGQGTRLTVV.

The chain uses TRBV29-1 and TRBJ1-2; perhaps TRBD1 as D (6 bases). Germline V gene sequence: CDR1 SQVTM, CDR2 ANQGSEA. The CDR3 loop spans 14 amino acids. V lost 3 bases and J 5 bases, leaving 16 bases between the germline ends. The DNA for the CDR3 is TGCAGCGTTGAGGGATCCAGGGGAGGGTATGGCTACACCTTC. Its protein product is CSVEGSRGGYGYTF.

Only one count was recorded for this clone. The chain's CDR3 is CAISAGDQGNQPQHF. CDR3 DNA: TGTGCCATCAGTGCAGGGGATCAGGGCAATCAGCCCCAGCATTTT. The chain employs TRBV10-3 and TRBJ1-5; D might be TRBD1 (6 bases). The CDR3 is made up of 15 amino acids. CDR1 and CDR2 (germline): ENHRY, SYGVKD. V was trimmed by 4 bases and J by 2 bases, leaving 12 bases between them.

This clone has a single count. The chain combines TRBV7-2 with TRBJ2-3; D perhaps matches TRBD1 (5 bases). V was cut by 6 bases and J by 0 bases, with 13 bases left in between. The germline gives CDR1 SGHTA, CDR2 FQGNSA. This CDR3 spans 15 amino acids. Here the CDR3 DNA reads TGTGCCAGCAGTTCAACAGGACCTAGCACAGATACGCAGTATTTT. This translates into CASSSTGPSTDTQYF.

The V call is TRBV7-2, the J call TRBJ1-5, with D perhaps matching TRBD1 (6 bases). Per germline, CDR1 SGHTA and CDR2 FQGNSA. Deletions cut 4 bases from V and 6 bases from J, with 13 bases between. This CDR3 is 14 amino acids long. CDR3 sequence (DNA): TGTGCCAGCAGCTCGCAGGGGAACAGTCAGCCCCAGCATTTT. Its translation is CASSSQGNSQPQHF.

This clone showed up just once. CDR3: CASSQGLAGPYANTGELFF. The CDR3 DNA reads TGCGCCAGCAGCCAAGGACTAGCGGGACCATACGCGAACACCGGGGAGCTGTTTTTT. This chain links TRBV4-1 with TRBJ2-2, with 11 bases aligning to TRBD2. The ends lost 1 base at V and 0 bases at J; junction bases unmatched: 7. Germline CDR1 is MGHRA and CDR2 is YSYEKL. This CDR3 region has 19 residues.

The J gene is TRBJ2-2, the V gene TRBV29-1, with 7 bases matching TRBD2. CDR1 is SQVTM, CDR2 ANQGSEA, per germline. The CDR3 length is 16 residues. V lost 0 bases and J lost 4; bases outside the gene matches: 8. The CDR3: CSVEDGGSRATGELFF. In DNA form, the CDR3 reads TGCAGCGTTGAAGATGGCGGGAGTCGAGCCACCGGGGAGCTGTTTTTT.